Presented here are 11 T cell receptor beta chains from one specimen sequenced in a study of blood T cell repertoires in COVID-19. The protocol was immunoSEQ multiplex PCR, while the TCRdb copy is restricted to in-frame clones and leaves out a portion. The data hold 170,000 or so clones, with approximately 85% observed a single time. Sequenced material: PBMCs or T cells enriched from blood (not recorded which). All receptors derive from a man between 35 and 55 years old who had recovered from COVID-19.

This rearrangement joins TRBV5-8 to TRBJ1-5; D ambiguous. CDR3 length equals 15 residues. CDR1 and CDR2 from the germline V gene are SGHTS and YDEGEE. V lost 3 bases, J lost 0 bases, and 10 bases lay in between. Here the CDR3 DNA reads TGTGCCAGCAGCTCTCCAGGATATAGCAATCAGCCCCAGCATTTT. It encodes CASSSPGYSNQPQHF.

The rearrangement links TRBV13 to TRBJ2-2; D is possibly TRBD1 (5 bases). With 1 base removed from V and 4 bases from J, the gap between germline ends came to 19 bases. Germline loops: CDR1 PRHDT, CDR2 FYEKMQ (reference sequence). The CDR3 consists of 18 residues. As DNA, the CDR3 is TGTGCCAGCAGCTTAGCGGCAGGGCTTGCGTTGAGCACCGGGGAGCTGTTTTTT. This codes for CASSLAAGLALSTGELFF.

The genes are TRBV11-3 and TRBJ1-6, with D tentatively TRBD1 (5 bases). Germline V CDR1 and CDR2: SGHNT, YENEEA. The CDR3 loop spans 14 amino acids. Deletions cut 6 bases from V and 10 bases from J, with 16 bases between. DNA for the CDR3: TGTGCCAGCAGTGGCGACAGCCTGGGGTCACCCCTCCACTTT. Translated, it gives CASSGDSLGSPLHF.

CDR3 loop: CASSGSSGTGDEKLFF. CDR3 DNA: TGTGCCAGTAGTGGTTCCTCCGGGACAGGAGATGAAAAACTGTTTTTT. This rearrangement joins TRBV19 to TRBJ1-4; 8 bases agree with TRBD1. The germline V gene has CDR1 LNHDA and CDR2 SQIVND (reference sequence). The CDR3 covers 16 residues. After removal of 5 bases from V and 6 bases from J, the junction contained 11 bases not matched to a gene.

This clone occurred once. The chain couples TRBV6-5 to TRBJ1-4; 9 nucleotides agree with TRBD1. The CDR3 has 15 residues. Trimming cost V 6 bases and J 6 bases; bases outside gene matches: 8. Germline assignment: CDR1 MNHEY and CDR2 SVGAGI. The CDR3 DNA reads as TGTGCCAGCAGCCAGCACAGGGGGCGCGATGAAAAACTGTTTTTT. Protein product: CASSQHRGRDEKLFF.

The chain uses TRBV5-1 and TRBJ1-1, with D hard to call. The V gene's germline CDR1 is SGHRS and CDR2 YFSETQ. CDR3 length: 13 residues. Trimming took 3 bases from V and 3 from J, leaving 9 bases between them. The CDR3 DNA is TGCGCCAGCAGCTACGGTGCTTACACTGAAGCTTTCTTT. It is translated as CASSYGAYTEAFF. Looking up the rest from reference TRBV5-1 and TRBJ1-1 gives the full variable domain: KAGVTQTPRYLIKTRGQQVTLSCSPISGHRSVSWYQQTPGQGLQFLFEYFSETQRNKGNFPGRFSGRQFSNSRSEMNVSTLELGDSALYLCASSYGAYTEAFFGQGTRLTVV.

J is TRBJ1-1 and V is TRBV2, with 9 bases lining up with TRBD1. Trimming cost V 6 bases and J 6 bases; bases outside gene matches: 5. Germline loops: CDR1 SNHLY, CDR2 FYNNEI. This CDR3 has 13 residues. CDR3 DNA sequence: TGTGCCAGCAGCCCGGACAGGGGCCCTGAAGCTTTCTTT. Its translation: CASSPDRGPEAFF.

The chain has TRBV19 and TRBJ1-2; D possibly corresponds to TRBD1 (6 bases). Trimming cost V 5 bases and J 8 bases, with 12 bases left between them. From germline, CDR1 is LNHDA and CDR2 SQIVND (reference sequence). The CDR3 totals 12 residues. Here the CDR3 DNA reads TGTGCCAGTAGTGATTGGACAGCCGGCTACACCTTC. It is translated as CASSDWTAGYTF.

V and J are TRBV27 and TRBJ1-2; the D is unclear. The CDR3 is 13 residues long. The germline V and J ends were trimmed by 3 bases and 2 bases, with 7 bases remaining between them. Germline assignment: CDR1 MNHEY and CDR2 SMNVEV (reference sequence). The CDR3: CASSLALNYGYTF. Here the CDR3 DNA reads TGTGCCAGCAGTTTGGCTCTCAACTATGGCTACACCTTC.

The rearrangement uses TRBV9 and TRBJ1-3; no clear D gene. V shed 4 bases and J shed 0 bases, with 11 bases lying between them. Germline V gene lookup returns CDR1 SGDLS and CDR2 YYNGEE. CDR3 size: 15 residues. The CDR3 reads CASSPNPGSGNTIYF. The CDR3 region has the DNA TGTGCCAGCAGCCCCAATCCGGGCTCTGGAAACACCATATATTTT. Full variable domain (outside the CDR3, taken from reference TRBV9 and TRBJ1-3): DSGVTQTPKHLITATGQRVTLRCSPRSGDLSVYWYQQSLDQGLQFLIQYYNGEERAKGNILERFSAQQFPDLHSELNLSSLELGDSALYFCASSPNPGSGNTIYFGEGSWLTVV.

The CDR3 reads CASSGGTGNYNEQFF. CDR3 DNA sequence: TGTGCCAGCAGTGGCGGGACAGGGAATTACAATGAGCAGTTCTTC. This rearrangement joins TRBV2 to TRBJ2-1; 9 bases align to TRBD1. Germline V gives CDR1 SNHLY, CDR2 FYNNEI. The CDR3 is made up of 15 amino acids. Trimming at V came to 4 bases and at J to 4 bases, leaving 5 bases not matched to a gene. Variable domain in full (rest from reference TRBV2 and TRBJ2-1): EPEVTQTPSHQVTQMGQEVILRCVPISNHLYFYWYRQILGQKVEFLVSFYNNEISEKSEIFDDQFSVERPDGSNFTLKIRSTKLEDSAMYFCASSGGTGNYNEQFFGPGTRLTVL.